Presented here are 29 T cell receptor beta chains from one specimen sequenced in a study of radiotherapy plus CTLA-4 blockade in lung cancer. Data came from immunoSEQ multiplex PCR; TCRdb stores just in-frame clones and leaves some out. The sample yields approximately 80,000 clones, approximately 80% seen once. The sample in question was peripheral blood, obtained from a patient treated with radiotherapy plus ipilimumab. All receptors derive from a human donor with non-small cell lung cancer who had stable disease on radiotherapy plus ipilimumab.

The CDR3 reads CAWSQSGGAHYEQYF. As DNA, the CDR3 is TGTGCCTGGAGTCAGAGCGGGGGGGCCCACTACGAGCAGTACTTC. The chain links TRBV30 to TRBJ2-7, with TRBD2 matching over 10 bases. CDR1 and CDR2 from the germline V gene are GTSNPN and SVGIG (reference sequence). Unmatched junction bases numbered 7, after V lost 2 bases and J lost 3 bases. The CDR3 spans 15 residues.

The rearrangement joins TRBV27 to TRBJ2-1, with a possible D match to TRBD2 (5 bases). Between the trimmed V and J ends, which lost 6 bases and 0 bases, there was a span of 18 bases. Germline CDR1 is MNHEY and CDR2 is SMNVEV (reference sequence). This CDR3 has 17 amino acids. CDR3 in amino acids: CASSSEERTSSYNEQFF. The CDR3 nucleotides are TGTGCCAGCAGCTCCGAGGAGCGGACGAGCTCCTACAATGAGCAGTTCTTC.

Notes on this clone: This CDR3 is also generated by other DNA sequences in the sample. V and J are TRBV5-1 and TRBJ1-1; TRBD1 matches 9 bases. The germline V gene has CDR1 SGHRS and CDR2 YFSETQ. V shed 2 bases and J 10 bases; nucleotides not matched to a gene: 9. The CDR3 loop spans 14 amino acids. The CDR3: CASSFGTVGQGAFF. In DNA, the CDR3 is TGCGCCAGCAGCTTTGGTACCGTGGGACAGGGAGCTTTCTTT.

This clone was detected once. This chain links TRBV5-1 with TRBJ2-1, with D unclear. Between the trimmed V and J ends, which lost 1 base and 0 bases, there was a span of 14 bases. This CDR3 is built from 17 residues. In germline, CDR1 is SGHRS, CDR2 YFSETQ. CDR3 sequence (DNA): TGCGCCAGCAGCTTGAAGCGCTCGGGCCGCTCCTACAATGAGCAGTTCTTC. This gives the protein CASSLKRSGRSYNEQFF.

The chain employs TRBV11-2 and TRBJ2-3; 12 nucleotides match TRBD2. Germline loops: CDR1 SGHAT, CDR2 FQNNGV. The junction had 11 bases not matched to a gene; V was cut back by 1 base and J by 6 bases. The CDR3 loop spans 18 amino acids. CDR3 loop: CASSLGTGLAGGRDTQYF. Written as DNA, the CDR3 is TGTGCCAGCAGCTTAGGGACGGGCCTAGCGGGGGGGCGCGATACGCAGTATTTT.

This rearrangement joins TRBV6-5 to TRBJ2-1; 7 bases line up with TRBD2. V gave up 3 bases and J gave up 4 bases; unmatched junction bases: 3. Germline assignment: CDR1 MNHEY and CDR2 SVGAGI. The CDR3 length is 14 residues. The CDR3 DNA is TGTGCCAGCAGTTATCTGGGAGGGTACAATGAGCAGTTCTTC. Translation gives CASSYLGGYNEQFF.

This chain links TRBV9 with TRBJ2-7, with TRBD2 matching over 9 bases. The CDR3 length is 15 residues. CDR1 is SGDLS and CDR2 is YYNGEE in the germline V gene. V lost 2 bases, J lost 2 bases, and 5 bases stayed unmatched. The CDR3 bases are TGTGCCAGCAGCGTTAGCGGGAGCGACGCCTACGAGCAGTACTTC. Protein: CASSVSGSDAYEQYF.

The genes are TRBV5-6 and TRBJ1-1; 8 positions agree with TRBD1. The CDR3 sequence is 16 residues long. Germline V gives CDR1 SGHDT, CDR2 YYEEEE. V trimming: 3 bases; J trimming: 1 base; junction bases outside the gene matches: 8. CDR3 in DNA: TGTGCCAGCAGCTCGGGGACAGGCGGTTGGAACACTGAAGCTTTCTTT. It is translated as CASSSGTGGWNTEAFF.

The chain combines TRBV6-6 with TRBJ2-1; 7 positions match TRBD1. The junction had 5 bases not matched to a gene; V was cut back by 1 base and J by 8 bases. The CDR3 runs to 14 residues. Germline CDR1 reads MNHNY; CDR2 reads SVGAGI (reference sequence). In DNA form, the CDR3 reads TGTGCCAGCAGTTACTACGCTGACAGGGATGAGCAGTTCTTC. Amino acids: CASSYYADRDEQFF.

This chain's CDR3 is CASRGIYGGNTEAFF. The CDR3 DNA reads as TGTGCCAGCAGGGGAATCTACGGTGGGAACACTGAAGCTTTCTTT. The V gene is TRBV28, the J gene TRBJ1-1; D not certain. Germline CDR1 is MDHEN and CDR2 is SYDVKM. The V gene lost 6 bases and the J gene lost 1 base, with 15 bases spanning the gap. The CDR3 runs to 15 residues.

Here the CDR3 DNA reads TGTGCCAGCTCACCACAAGGAACCGGGGAGCTGTTTTTT. Translating it yields CASSPQGTGELFF. V gene TRBV18 combines with J gene TRBJ2-2; D is uncertain. The CDR3 is 13 amino acids. The V and J ends lost 1 base and 5 bases respectively, with 5 bases between them. Germline V gene sequence: CDR1 KGHSH, CDR2 LQKENI.

The chain carries TRBV20-1 and TRBJ1-2, with D uncertain. The V end was cut by 8 bases, the J end by 1 base, with 8 bases between. This CDR3 has 11 residues. In germline, CDR1 is DFQATT, CDR2 SNEGSKA (reference sequence). CDR3: CSYPGNYGYTF. DNA for the CDR3: TGCAGTTACCCCGGTAACTATGGCTACACCTTC.

J is TRBJ2-1 and V is TRBV4-2; 12 bases match TRBD2. Germline loops: CDR1 LGHNA, CDR2 YNFKEQ. This CDR3 has 19 amino acids. The V gene end was trimmed by 0 bases and the J gene end by 3 bases; junction bases not matched to a gene: 9. The CDR3 DNA follows: TGTGCCAGCAGCCAAGATATCCTAGCGGGAGGGTCGAGCTACAATGAGCAGTTCTTC. Its translation is CASSQDILAGGSSYNEQFF.

This chain links TRBV10-2 with TRBJ1-2, with D tentatively TRBD1 (5 bases). There are 13 residues in the CDR3. The germline gives CDR1 WSHSY, CDR2 SAAADI. The V gene lost 7 bases and the J gene lost 4 bases, with 13 bases spanning the gap. CDR3 bases: TGCGCCAGCAAGATCGGGGGAATCTATGGCTACACCTTC. Amino acid sequence: CASKIGGIYGYTF.

The chain's CDR3 is CASSVGGQGTHTIYF. The CDR3 DNA follows: TGTGCCAGCAGCGTAGGGGGACAGGGGACTCACACCATATATTTT. The rearrangement joins TRBV9 to TRBJ1-3; 10 nucleotides align to TRBD1. Germline lookup yields CDR1 SGDLS and CDR2 YYNGEE. This CDR3 is built from 15 residues. Trimming removed 0 bases from V and 8 bases from J; junction bases left unmatched: 5.

The chain employs TRBV18 and TRBJ2-7, with TRBD2 matching over 7 bases. This CDR3 has 15 residues. Germline CDR1 and CDR2: KGHSH and LQKENI. J lost 2 bases, V lost 4 bases, and 8 bases had no gene match. The CDR3 nucleotides read TGTGCCAGCTCACAGATCGGGCTAGCGGCCTACGAGCAGTACTTC. This codes for CASSQIGLAAYEQYF.

The chain joins TRBV7-8 to TRBJ2-7, with 10 bases identical to TRBD1. V was clipped by 6 bases and J by 5 bases; unmatched bases: 10. The CDR3 sequence is 15 residues long. Germline lookup yields CDR1 SGHVS and CDR2 FQNEAQ. The CDR3 coding sequence is TGTGCCAGCAGGGGGCGGGACAGGGGTTTCCACGAGCAGTACTTC. The encoded protein is CASRGRDRGFHEQYF.

This chain links TRBV28 with TRBJ2-5; D is undetermined. This CDR3 has 13 amino acids. V was trimmed by 8 bases and J by 1 base, leaving 11 bases between them. In germline, CDR1 is MDHEN, CDR2 SYDVKM. CDR3: CASFDVSQETQYF. CDR3 DNA sequence: TGTGCCAGCTTTGACGTAAGCCAAGAGACCCAGTACTTC. The full variable domain, in which reference TRBV28 and TRBJ2-5 provide the parts outside the CDR3, is DVKVTQSSRYLVKRTGEKVFLECVQDMDHENMFWYRQDPGLGLRLIYFSYDVKMKEKGDIPEGYSVSREKKERFSLILESASTNQTSMYLCASFDVSQETQYFGPGTRLLVL.

The V and J genes are TRBV27 and TRBJ1-5, with TRBD1 identical over 7 bases. Per the germline V gene, CDR1 is MNHEY and CDR2 is SMNVEV (reference sequence). The CDR3 consists of 15 residues. V was clipped by 6 bases and J by 2 bases; unmatched bases: 7. Here the CDR3 reads CASRNTGAGNQPQHF. The CDR3 nucleotides read TGTGCCAGCAGAAATACAGGGGCGGGCAATCAGCCCCAGCATTTT.

The chain couples TRBV28 to TRBJ1-3, with D hard to call. The CDR3 is 16 amino acids. V gave up 2 bases and J gave up 5 bases, with 16 bases separating them. Per germline, CDR1 MDHEN and CDR2 SYDVKM. CDR3 nucleotide sequence: TGTGCCAGCAGTTTAAAGGTTGCCGGAGGGAGAAACACCATATATTTT. It specifies CASSLKVAGGRNTIYF.

The rearrangement links TRBV19 to TRBJ1-1, with a weak D call TRBD1 (5 bases). V lost 7 bases to trimming and J lost 5 bases, with 11 bases between them. The CDR3 contains 12 residues. Germline-derived CDR1 and CDR2 are LNHDA and SQIVND (reference sequence). CDR3 DNA: TGTGCCAGTACTAACTACAGGACTGAAGCTTTCTTT. Its protein is CASTNYRTEAFF.

V gene TRBV19 combines with J gene TRBJ2-7; tentatively, D is TRBD1 (6 bases). In germline, CDR1 is LNHDA, CDR2 SQIVND (reference sequence). V was pared by 3 bases and J by 6 bases, with 12 bases between. The CDR3 is made up of 13 amino acids. The CDR3 sequence is CASSIEGVGEQYF. As DNA, the CDR3 is TGTGCCAGTAGTATTGAGGGGGTGGGCGAGCAGTACTTC. Complete variable domain (other parts from reference TRBV19 and TRBJ2-7): DGGITQSPKYLFRKEGQNVTLSCEQNLNHDAMYWYRQDPGQGLRLIYYSQIVNDFQKGDIAEGYSVSREKKESFPLTVTSAQKNPTAFYLCASSIEGVGEQYFGPGTRLTVT.

V and J are TRBV28 and TRBJ1-1; 9 nucleotides match TRBD1. This CDR3 region has 15 residues. Germline loops: CDR1 MDHEN, CDR2 SYDVKM. V shed 11 bases and J 10 bases; nucleotides not matched to a gene: 20. The CDR3 loop is CASLNPTGGNLGAFF. The CDR3 bases are TGTGCCTCTCTTAACCCGACAGGGGGAAATTTAGGAGCTTTCTTT.

The V call is TRBV11-2, the J call TRBJ2-1; TRBD2 matches at 8 bases. Germline loops: CDR1 SGHAT, CDR2 FQNNGV. CDR3 length: 13 amino acids. V was clipped by 5 bases and J by 10 bases; unmatched bases: 7. The CDR3 coding sequence is TGTGCCAGCAGCATTAGCGGGATAAGCGAGCAGTTCTTC. Protein product: CASSISGISEQFF.

This clone appeared once. V and J are TRBV2 and TRBJ1-2; D is undetermined. Germline CDR1 is SNHLY and CDR2 is FYNNEI. This CDR3 spans 15 amino acids. V was cut by 1 base and J by 4 bases, with 13 bases left in between. In nucleotides, the CDR3 is TGTGCCAGCAGTGAAGGTCTAGGGCGTATCTATGGCTACACCTTC. It encodes CASSEGLGRIYGYTF.

The chain employs TRBV6-6 and TRBJ2-5; D unclear. There are 15 residues in the CDR3. CDR1 is MNHNY, CDR2 SVGAGI, per germline (reference sequence). Deletions cut 5 bases from V and 1 base from J, with 14 bases between. This CDR3 is CASSKGATGQETQYF. CDR3 DNA: TGTGCCAGCAGTAAGGGCGCCACCGGCCAAGAGACCCAGTACTTC.

This clone was counted a single time. This rearrangement joins TRBV7-2 to TRBJ1-2, with D uncertain. This CDR3 region has 12 residues. V dropped 1 base and J dropped 5 bases, with 5 bases sitting between them. CDR1 is SGHTA and CDR2 is FQGNSA in the germline V gene. The chain's CDR3 is CASSLGGYGYTF. The CDR3 nucleotides read TGTGCCAGCAGCTTAGGGGGTTATGGCTACACCTTC.

This chain uses TRBV7-9 with TRBJ2-1; 7 nucleotides agree with TRBD1. Germline CDR1 SEHNR, CDR2 FQNEAQ (reference sequence). V dropped 1 base and J dropped 5; count of bases not matched to a gene: 8. The CDR3 has 16 amino acids. CDR3 nucleotides: TGTGCCAGCAGCTTAGGAAACAGGGGCGCCAACAATGAGCAGTTCTTC. It yields the protein CASSLGNRGANNEQFF.

The rearrangement uses TRBV7-9 and TRBJ2-1; D is unclear. Germline V CDR1 and CDR2: SEHNR, FQNEAQ (reference sequence). The CDR3 consists of 14 residues. Trimming stripped 5 bases from V and 4 bases from J, with 12 bases between. For the CDR3, the DNA is TGTGCCAGCAGCCCTGGGAAAGGATACAATGAGCAGTTCTTC. Translation gives CASSPGKGYNEQFF.